The subject of this entry is one TCR beta chain. The antigen is not known. This sample is part of a study of T-cell reconstitution after alpha-beta-depleted transplantation in children. Study findings and constraints: Recipient T cells and thymic progenitors that survived gave rise to the high TCRbeta diversity observed at day 60 in some patients. Newly generated T cells supplied most T-cell counts and diversity one year post-transplant. The origin of alpha-beta T cells about two months after transplant was reportedly several hundred expanded graft clones.

Construction of the TCRbeta library involved unique molecular identifiers. TCRdb redid the calling of the PCR reads with MiXCR, one entry per CDR3 protein. The sample contains around 300,000 distinct CDR3 sequences, roughly a tenth of which appear only once. This material consisted of PBMCs, taken before TCRalphabeta/CD19-depleted stem cell transplant. This TCR was sampled from a boy under three years old with acute myeloid leukemia, due to receive a stem cell transplant.

CDR3 DNA sequence: TGCAGCGTTGAAGACCTGGACTACGAGCAGTACTTC. Translation: CSVEDLDYEQYF. V gene TRBV29-1 combines with J gene TRBJ2-7; D remains ambiguous. Trimming cost V 0 bases and J 3 bases, with 6 bases left between them. CDR3 size: 12 residues. Germline V gene sequence: CDR1 SQVTM, CDR2 ANQGSEA.